This T cell receptor beta chain is drawn from a study of lymphopenia after photon versus proton radiotherapy. Only in-frame clones appear in the TCRdb table, and some are missing; sequencing was by immunoSEQ multiplex PCR. Among about 65,000 clones, over 80% were seen once, and the ten largest hold 11%. The material sequenced was peripheral blood, taken from a patient treated with proton-based radiotherapy. The receptor was derived from an elderly man with esophageal cancer.

The CDR3 region is CAWRDRGNTEAFF. The CDR3 DNA follows: TGTGCCTGGAGGGACAGGGGGAACACTGAAGCTTTCTTT. The chain has TRBV30 and TRBJ1-1; 9 bases are shared with TRBD1. With V trimmed by 3 bases and J by 1 base, 0 bases remained unmatched. Germline values: CDR1 GTSNPN, CDR2 SVGIG (reference sequence). This CDR3 has 13 residues.